Listed below are T cell receptor beta chains from one sample, sequenced in a study of OX40 agonist ivuxolimab in advanced cancers. TCRdb's table, derived via immunoSEQ multiplex PCR, lists solely in-frame clones and lacks some. The data contain some 86,000 clones, approximately 86% of them singletons. This sample comprised CD4+ or CD8+ T cells sorted from blood, obtained in a trial of the OX40 agonist ivuxolimab. The source is an adult with an advanced solid tumor such as melanoma, head and neck, liver or kidney cancer. The CDR3 runs from the conserved cysteine through the conserved F or W. A D gene is named only where the DNA matches it firmly. For some rows the clone size is stated as once, few or many, or as a class when expanded; others skip it.

TRBV7-9,.,TRBJ1-1,11,once,CASSLDSEAFF,TGTGCCAGCAGCTTAGACAGTGAAGCTTTCTTT
TRBV18,.,TRBJ1-5,15,medium-sized,CASSPRDGFNQPQHF,TGTGCCAGCTCACCTCGGGACGGGTTCAATCAGCCCCAGCATTTT
TRBV29-1,.,TRBJ2-2,13,.,CSVQASNTGELFF,TGCAGCGTTCAAGCTAGCAACACCGGGGAGCTGTTTTTT
TRBV9,TRBD2,TRBJ2-1,16,.,CASSARYSGVNNEQFF,TGTGCCAGCAGCGCCCGTTATAGCGGGGTGAACAATGAGCAGTTCTTC
TRBV6-5,.,TRBJ2-7,11,.,CASRGGYEQYF,TGTGCCAGCAGGGGGGGCTACGAGCAGTACTTC
TRBV21-1,.,TRBJ2-1,19,.,CASSNPSGGERSSYNEQFF,TGTGCCAGCAGCAATCCCTCGGGAGGGGAACGTAGCTCCTACAATGAGCAGTTCTTC
TRBV6-5,.,TRBJ2-3,15,.,CASRPSGSGTDTQYF,TGTGCCAGCAGACCCAGTGGCTCTGGCACAGATACGCAGTATTTT
TRBV6-1,TRBD1,TRBJ2-3,15,few,CASSEQGAEVDTQYF,TGTGCCAGCAGTGAACAGGGGGCTGAGGTAGATACGCAGTATTTT
TRBV13,.,TRBJ1-1,12,.,CASSLWAGRAFF,TGTGCCAGCAGCTTATGGGCCGGGAGGGCTTTCTTT
TRBV7-2,.,TRBJ1-6,15,few,CASSLRTASNSPLHF,TGTGCCAGCAGCTTAAGAACAGCTTCTAATTCACCCCTCCACTTT
TRBV2,TRBD2,TRBJ2-1,15,.,CASSLGLAEEHEQFF,TGTGCCAGTTCCCTCGGACTAGCGGAAGAGCATGAGCAGTTCTTC
TRBV27,.,TRBJ2-1,12,.,CASSFRVGEQFF,TGTGCCAGCAGTTTTCGGGTCGGGGAGCAGTTCTTC
TRBV29-1,.,TRBJ1-5,12,.,CSVQGFNQPQHF,TGCAGCGTCCAGGGGTTCAATCAGCCCCAGCATTTT
TRBV27,.,TRBJ1-5,15,.,CASSTRGHLGQPQHF,TGTGCCAGCAGTACCCGAGGTCATCTAGGTCAGCCCCAGCATTTT
TRBV13,TRBD1,TRBJ2-7,15,.,CASSSRTGYPYEQYF,TGTGCCAGCAGCTCCCGGACAGGCTACCCCTACGAGCAGTACTTC
TRBV5-4,TRBD1,TRBJ2-1,15,.,CASSSRDRVSSGQFF,TGTGCCAGCAGCTCCCGGGACAGGGTGTCCTCGGGGCAGTTCTTC
TRBV4-3,TRBD2,TRBJ2-1,17,.,CASSQPIGTSVYNEQFF,TGCGCCAGCAGCCAACCGATCGGGACTAGCGTCTACAATGAGCAGTTCTTC
TRBV4-2,.,TRBJ1-3,16,.,CASSQDGVGWKNTIYF,TGTGCCAGCAGCCAAGACGGCGTCGGATGGAAAAACACCATATATTTT
TRBV6-1,.,TRBJ2-4,13,few,CASRPGSKNIQYF,TGTGCCAGCAGACCCGGCTCCAAAAACATTCAGTACTTC
TRBV7-9,.,TRBJ2-1,15,.,CASSRRQGAYNEQFF,TGTGCCAGCAGCCGTCGTCAGGGCGCCTACAATGAGCAGTTCTTC
TRBV30,.,TRBJ1-2,15,.,CAWSIGGGAPYGYTF,TGTGCCTGGTCTATAGGGGGGGGCGCCCCTTATGGCTACACCTTC
TRBV6-5,.,TRBJ2-7,16,.,CASSYSRQRASYEQYF,TGTGCCAGCAGTTACTCGAGGCAACGGGCGTCCTACGAGCAGTACTTC
TRBV18,.,TRBJ2-7,14,many,CASSPMGLTYEQYF,TGTGCCAGCTCACCGATGGGACTTACCTACGAGCAGTACTTC
TRBV29-1,.,TRBJ2-7,12,.,CSASTDTYEQYF,TGCAGCGCATCGACTGACACCTACGAGCAGTACTTC
TRBV19,.,TRBJ2-5,15,.,CASSGGGTTQETQYF,TGTGCCAGTAGTGGAGGGGGGACCACCCAAGAGACCCAGTACTTC
TRBV10-3,.,TRBJ2-7,14,few,CAISSGPQIYEQYF,TGTGCCATCAGCTCGGGACCTCAAATCTACGAGCAGTACTTC
TRBV2,.,TRBJ2-3,15,.,CASSREITRTDTQYF,TGTGCCAGCAGCCGGGAGATCACGCGCACAGATACGCAGTATTTT
TRBV18,.,TRBJ2-7,16,.,CASSPLSGPASYEQYF,TGTGCCAGCTCACCCCTATCTGGGCCAGCCTCCTACGAGCAGTACTTC
TRBV6-6,.,TRBJ2-7,12,.,CATLTGAYEQYF,TGTGCCACCTTGACCGGTGCCTACGAGCAGTACTTC
TRBV5-1,TRBD2,TRBJ2-2,16,.,CASSLISGRTGGELFF,TGCGCCAGCAGCTTGATCAGCGGGAGGACGGGCGGGGAGCTGTTTTTT
TRBV25-1,TRBD1,TRBJ2-3,16,.,CASSEAWDRFTDTQYF,TGTGCCAGCAGTGAAGCGTGGGACAGATTTACAGATACGCAGTATTTT
TRBV7-3,TRBD1,TRBJ2-5,13,.,CASSRDRKGTQYF,TGTGCCAGCAGCCGGGACAGGAAAGGGACCCAGTACTTC
TRBV6-6,.,TRBJ1-2,13,.,CASSPGLGDGYTF,TGTGCCAGCAGCCCCGGATTAGGGGATGGCTACACCTTC
TRBV11-3,TRBD1,TRBJ2-1,15,.,CASSPGQAEYNEQFF,TGTGCCAGCAGCCCCGGACAGGCAGAATACAATGAGCAGTTCTTC
TRBV7-3,.,TRBJ1-4,16,.,CASSFDRSRGNEKLFF,TGTGCCAGCAGCTTTGACAGGAGCCGGGGGAATGAAAAACTGTTTTTT
TRBV18,TRBD1,TRBJ2-7,16,.,CASSSPGQGYSYEQYF,TGTGCCAGCTCATCTCCGGGACAGGGGTATTCCTACGAGCAGTACTTC
TRBV19,TRBD2,TRBJ2-3,16,.,CASSMSLAGGQDTQYF,TGTGCCAGTAGTATGAGCCTAGCGGGGGGGCAAGATACGCAGTATTTT
TRBV6-5,.,TRBJ1-2,16,.,CASSYGKLSTNYGYTF,TGTGCCAGCAGTTACGGGAAGCTGTCGACTAACTATGGCTACACCTTC
TRBV27,TRBD1,TRBJ2-4,16,.,CASGIHRDRGGDIQYF,TGTGCCAGCGGAATCCACCGGGACAGGGGAGGGGACATTCAGTACTTC
TRBV10-3,TRBD2,TRBJ2-1,16,.,CAISGVSGSNRNEQFF,TGTGCCATCAGTGGTGTTAGCGGGAGTAATAGGAATGAGCAGTTCTTC
TRBV9,.,TRBJ1-1,15,.,CASSDFSEADTEAFF,TGTGCCAGCAGCGACTTCTCCGAGGCGGACACTGAAGCTTTCTTT
TRBV5-1,TRBD1,TRBJ2-5,15,.,CASSFQAGGQETQYF,TGCGCCAGCAGCTTCCAGGCAGGGGGTCAAGAGACCCAGTACTTC
TRBV21-1,.,TRBJ1-3,16,.,CASSQGLEDSGNTIYF,TGTGCCAGCAGCCAAGGACTAGAGGATTCTGGAAACACCATATATTTT
TRBV10-1,TRBD1,TRBJ1-4,15,.,CASSDPGQGIEKLFF,TGCGCCAGCAGTGATCCGGGACAGGGAATCGAAAAACTGTTTTTT
TRBV30,TRBD1,TRBJ2-1,14,.,CACQIGTVNNEQFF,TGTGCCTGCCAAATCGGGACAGTGAACAATGAGCAGTTCTTC
TRBV6-1,TRBD1,TRBJ2-7,15,.,CASSEPGTGSYEQYF,TGTGCCAGCAGTGAACCCGGGACAGGATCCTACGAGCAGTACTTC
TRBV12-5,.,TRBJ2-2,11,.,CASGYSGELFF,TGTGCTAGTGGGTACTCCGGGGAGCTGTTTTTT
TRBV19,.,TRBJ1-1,14,.,CASRIRTERTEAFF,TGTGCCAGCCGAATTCGGACGGAGAGAACTGAAGCTTTCTTT
TRBV5-1,.,TRBJ2-5,13,.,CASSLQGQETQYF,TGCGCCAGCAGCTTACAGGGACAAGAGACCCAGTACTTC
TRBV19,.,TRBJ1-1,13,.,CASSTQGGLEAFF,TGTGCCAGTAGTACCCAAGGCGGGCTTGAAGCTTTCTTT
TRBV7-8,.,TRBJ1-5,16,once,CASSLEGMWSNQPQHF,TGTGCCAGCAGCTTAGAGGGGATGTGGAGCAATCAGCCCCAGCATTTT